These T cell receptor beta chains were read from a single sample in a study of radiation and T cells in renal cell carcinoma. The protocol was immunoSEQ multiplex PCR, while the TCRdb copy is restricted to in-frame clones and leaves out a portion. The sample has 150,000 or so clones; 88% are singletons. The sequences come from blood, collected from a patient whose treatment included radiotherapy and nephrectomy. The receptors derive from a woman in her seventies with renal cell carcinoma. The CDR3 runs from the conserved cysteine through the conserved F or W. D genes are given only for firm matches. Clone size is given for some rows only: seen once, a few or many times, or a class if the clone is expanded.

v_call: TRBV6-1
d_call: TRBD1
clone_size: .
j_call: TRBJ1-5
cdr3_aa: CASRNPTGINQPQHF
cdr3_nt: TGTGCCAGCAGAAACCCGACAGGGATCAACCAGCCCCAGCATTTT

v_call: TRBV11-3
d_call: TRBD1
clone_size: .
j_call: TRBJ2-7
cdr3_aa: CASSPDRVTYEQYF
cdr3_nt: TGTGCCAGCAGCCCTGACAGGGTGACCTACGAGCAGTACTTC

v_call: TRBV2
d_call: .
clone_size: .
j_call: TRBJ1-1
cdr3_aa: CASSEGGLNTEAFF
cdr3_nt: TGTGCCAGCAGTGAAGGGGGACTGAACACTGAAGCTTTCTTT

v_call: TRBV2
d_call: TRBD2
clone_size: .
j_call: TRBJ2-5
cdr3_aa: CASSEDGGAQETQYF
cdr3_nt: TGTGCCAGCAGCGAAGACGGGGGGGCCCAAGAGACCCAGTACTTC

v_call: TRBV29-1
d_call: .
clone_size: once
j_call: TRBJ2-1
cdr3_aa: CSAQVGLGNNEQFF
cdr3_nt: TGCAGCGCCCAAGTCGGACTGGGTAACAATGAGCAGTTCTTC

v_call: TRBV7-8
d_call: .
clone_size: .
j_call: TRBJ1-5
cdr3_aa: CASSRYAADQPQHF
cdr3_nt: TGTGCCAGCAGCAGGTATGCTGCGGATCAGCCCCAGCATTTT

v_call: TRBV5-1
d_call: TRBD1
clone_size: .
j_call: TRBJ1-2
cdr3_aa: CASSLGGQGANYGYTF
cdr3_nt: TGCGCCAGCAGCCTTGGGGGACAGGGGGCGAACTATGGCTACACCTTC

v_call: TRBV9
d_call: TRBD1
clone_size: .
j_call: TRBJ2-7
cdr3_aa: CASSVGTGGGYEQYF
cdr3_nt: TGTGCCAGCAGCGTAGGGACAGGGGGCGGGTACGAGCAGTACTTC

v_call: TRBV11-2
d_call: .
clone_size: .
j_call: TRBJ1-4
cdr3_aa: CASSHMSGGTANEKLFF
cdr3_nt: TGTGCCAGCAGCCACATGTCAGGTGGGACGGCGAATGAAAAACTGTTTTTT

v_call: TRBV4-2
d_call: .
clone_size: .
j_call: TRBJ2-1
cdr3_aa: CASSQVVQTEQFF
cdr3_nt: TGTGCCAGCAGCCAAGTTGTCCAGACGGAGCAGTTCTTC

v_call: TRBV13
d_call: .
clone_size: .
j_call: TRBJ1-6
cdr3_aa: CASSFQGYNSPLHF
cdr3_nt: TGTGCCAGCAGCTTCCAGGGTTATAATTCACCCCTCCACTTT

v_call: TRBV4-3
d_call: TRBD2
clone_size: .
j_call: TRBJ2-7
cdr3_aa: CASSQDLLAAASYEQYF
cdr3_nt: TGCGCCAGCAGCCAAGATCTCCTAGCGGCAGCATCCTACGAGCAGTACTTC

v_call: TRBV7-2
d_call: .
clone_size: .
j_call: TRBJ2-7
cdr3_aa: CASSLVGQPRLFSYEQYF
cdr3_nt: TGTGCCAGCAGCTTAGTGGGGCAGCCGCGCCTTTTCTCCTACGAGCAGTACTTC

v_call: TRBV5-4
d_call: .
clone_size: .
j_call: TRBJ1-2
cdr3_aa: CASSLERGKGGYTF
cdr3_nt: TGTGCCAGCAGCTTGGAGAGGGGTAAGGGAGGCTACACCTTC

v_call: TRBV7-8
d_call: TRBD1
clone_size: .
j_call: TRBJ2-2
cdr3_aa: CASSLSGGFTGELFF
cdr3_nt: TGTGCCAGCAGCTTATCAGGGGGCTTCACCGGGGAGCTGTTTTTT